This T cell receptor beta chain was identified during a study of blood T cell repertoires in COVID-19. Study background: Researchers got acute and convalescent COVID-19 samples from the United States, Italy and Spain. PBMCs, B-cell-depleted T cells, or T cells provided the cDNA or gDNA that made up the material.

TCRdb's copy holds only in-frame clones and misses some; the assay was immunoSEQ multiplex PCR. The top ten clones hold 8.6% of a sample with approximately 250,000 clones, nearly 85% of them seen once. V shed 3 bases, J shed 5 bases, and the junction held 9 bases outside the gene matches. Germline V gives CDR1 SGHNT, CDR2 YYREEE (reference sequence). The CDR3 runs to 16 residues. The chain links TRBV5-4 to TRBJ2-5; 11 nucleotides agree with TRBD1. This TCR derives from a human donor in a cohort sampled during active COVID-19. Sequenced material: peripheral blood. CDR3: CASSYAGTGGRETQYF. CDR3 nucleotide sequence: TGTGCCAGCAGCTACGCGGGGACAGGGGGTAGGGAGACCCAGTACTTC.